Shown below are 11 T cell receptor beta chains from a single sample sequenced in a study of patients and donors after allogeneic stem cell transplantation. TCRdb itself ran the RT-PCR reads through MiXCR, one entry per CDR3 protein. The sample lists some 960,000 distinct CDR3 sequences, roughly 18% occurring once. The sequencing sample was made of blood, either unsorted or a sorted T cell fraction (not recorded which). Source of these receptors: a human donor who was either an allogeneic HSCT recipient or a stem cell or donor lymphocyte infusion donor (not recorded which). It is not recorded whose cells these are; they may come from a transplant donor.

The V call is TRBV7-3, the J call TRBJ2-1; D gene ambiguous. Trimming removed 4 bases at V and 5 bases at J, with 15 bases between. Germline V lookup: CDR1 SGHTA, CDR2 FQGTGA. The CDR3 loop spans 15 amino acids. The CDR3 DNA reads TGTGCCAGCAGCTCCCGACCCTCCTCAAACAATGAGCAGTTCTTC. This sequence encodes CASSSRPSSNNEQFF.

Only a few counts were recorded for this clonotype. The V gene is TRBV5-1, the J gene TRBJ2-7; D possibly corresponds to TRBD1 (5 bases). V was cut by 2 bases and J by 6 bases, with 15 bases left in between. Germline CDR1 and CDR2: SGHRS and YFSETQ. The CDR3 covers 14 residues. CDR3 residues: CASSFDPPDSEQYF. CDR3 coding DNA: TGCGCCAGCAGCTTCGATCCCCCAGACAGCGAGCAGTACTTC.

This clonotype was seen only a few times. DNA for the CDR3: TGCGCCAGCAGCTCCGGGACAGGGACCGAAGAGACCCAGTACTTC. This sequence encodes CASSSGTGTEETQYF. The V call is TRBV5-1, the J call TRBJ2-5; 9 nucleotides match TRBD1. The CDR3 sequence is 15 residues long. Germline assignment: CDR1 SGHRS and CDR2 YFSETQ. J lost 3 bases, V lost 3 bases, and 6 bases had no gene match.

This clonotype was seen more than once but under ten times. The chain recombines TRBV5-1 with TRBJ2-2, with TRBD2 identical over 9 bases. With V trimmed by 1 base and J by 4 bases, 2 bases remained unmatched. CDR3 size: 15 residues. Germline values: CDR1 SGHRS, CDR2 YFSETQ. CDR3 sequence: CASSLLAGATGELFF. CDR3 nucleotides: TGCGCCAGCAGCTTGTTAGCGGGGGCCACCGGGGAGCTGTTTTTT.

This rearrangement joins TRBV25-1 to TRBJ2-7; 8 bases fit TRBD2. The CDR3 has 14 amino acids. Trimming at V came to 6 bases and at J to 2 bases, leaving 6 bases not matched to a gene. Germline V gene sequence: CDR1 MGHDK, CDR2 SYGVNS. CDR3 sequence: CASSGRASTYEQYF. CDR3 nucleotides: TGTGCCAGCAGCGGGAGGGCCTCCACCTACGAGCAGTACTTC.

The CDR3: CASSQDGTEQETQYF. CDR3 nucleotide sequence: TGTGCCAGCAGCCAAGACGGGACAGAACAAGAGACCCAGTACTTC. The chain links TRBV3-1 to TRBJ2-5; 7 nucleotides align to TRBD1. The CDR3 runs to 15 residues. V lost 0 bases to trimming and J lost 2 bases; unmatched junction nucleotides: 3. Germline V gene data show CDR1 as LGHDT and CDR2 as YNNKEL (reference sequence).

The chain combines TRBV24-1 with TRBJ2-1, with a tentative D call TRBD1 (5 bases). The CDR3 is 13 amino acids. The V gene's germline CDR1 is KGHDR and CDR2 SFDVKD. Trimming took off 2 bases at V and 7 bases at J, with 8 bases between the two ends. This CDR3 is CATSDSGSNEQFF. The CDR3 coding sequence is TGTGCCACCAGTGATTCAGGGTCGAATGAGCAGTTCTTC.

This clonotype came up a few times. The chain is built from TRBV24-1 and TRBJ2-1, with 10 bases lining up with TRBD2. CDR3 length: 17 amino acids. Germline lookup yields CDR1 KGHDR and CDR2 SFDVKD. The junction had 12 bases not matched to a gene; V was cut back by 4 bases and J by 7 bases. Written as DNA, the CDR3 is TGTGCCACCAGTGACCCGCTGACTAGCGGGTCGGGGAATGAGCAGTTCTTC. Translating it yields CATSDPLTSGSGNEQFF.

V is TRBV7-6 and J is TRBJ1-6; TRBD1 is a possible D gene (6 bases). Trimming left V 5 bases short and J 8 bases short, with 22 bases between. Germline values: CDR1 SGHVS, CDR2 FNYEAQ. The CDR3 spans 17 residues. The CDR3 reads CASSPAPPGAGDSPLHF. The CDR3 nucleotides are TGTGCCAGCAGCCCAGCCCCCCCAGGGGCAGGGGATTCACCCCTCCACTTT.

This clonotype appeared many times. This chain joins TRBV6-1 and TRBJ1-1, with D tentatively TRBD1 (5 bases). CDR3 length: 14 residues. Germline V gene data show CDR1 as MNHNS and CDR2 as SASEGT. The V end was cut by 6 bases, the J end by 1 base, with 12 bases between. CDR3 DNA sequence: TGTGCCAGCAGCCCACCTCAGGGGAACACTGAAGCTTTCTTT. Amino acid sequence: CASSPPQGNTEAFF.

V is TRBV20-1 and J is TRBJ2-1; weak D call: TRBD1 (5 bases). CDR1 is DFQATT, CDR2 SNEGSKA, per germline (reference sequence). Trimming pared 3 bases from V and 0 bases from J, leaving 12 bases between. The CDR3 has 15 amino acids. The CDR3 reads CSARKGPLSYNEQFF. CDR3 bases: TGCAGTGCTAGGAAGGGGCCCCTCTCCTACAATGAGCAGTTCTTC.